Each of the 3 T cell receptor beta chains below was sequenced from the same sample in a study of T cell responses to AZD1222 COVID-19 vaccine. The data were produced by immunoSEQ multiplex PCR, yet TCRdb's version contains in-frame clones alone and is incomplete. The repertoire has 95,000 to 150,000 clones, around 88% of them found once; the top ten carry about 5%. Material: peripheral blood, obtained on day 0 of AZD1222 vaccination. The receptors were gathered from an adult in good health.

Written as DNA, the CDR3 is TGTGCCAGCAGCTTAGGCGGGAGAGGCTACACCTTC. Encoded protein: CASSLGGRGYTF. The genes are TRBV11-3 and TRBJ1-2; D unresolved. The length of the CDR3 is 12 residues. The V end lost 1 base, the J end lost 8 bases, and 8 bases lay between the germline ends. Germline assignment: CDR1 SGHNT and CDR2 YENEEA.

The V gene is TRBV12-3 or TRBV12-4, the J gene TRBJ2-5; D unclear. Trimming pared 0 bases from V and 7 bases from J, leaving 9 bases between. The CDR3 totals 13 residues. In DNA, the CDR3 is TGTGCCAGCAGTTTAGCCGGTCCGGGGACCCAGTACTTC. Amino acid sequence: CASSLAGPGTQYF.

The rearrangement joins TRBV29-1 to TRBJ1-2; 10 bases align to TRBD1. The trim removed 7 bases at V and 7 bases at J, leaving 12 bases unmatched. The germline gives CDR1 SQVTM, CDR2 ANQGSEA. The CDR3 consists of 14 residues. The CDR3 region is CSAEIDRGLGGYTF. The CDR3 bases are TGCAGCGCCGAAATAGACAGGGGGCTCGGTGGCTACACCTTC.